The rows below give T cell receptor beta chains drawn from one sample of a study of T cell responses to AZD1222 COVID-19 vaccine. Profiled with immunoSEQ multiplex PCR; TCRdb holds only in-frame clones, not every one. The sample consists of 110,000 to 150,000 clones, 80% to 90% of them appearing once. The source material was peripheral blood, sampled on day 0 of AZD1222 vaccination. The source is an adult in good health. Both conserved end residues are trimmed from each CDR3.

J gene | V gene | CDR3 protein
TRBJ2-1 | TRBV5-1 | ASSFEPVTSYEQF
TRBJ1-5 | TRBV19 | ASHGGRGNQPQH
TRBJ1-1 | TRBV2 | ASSLRGSEAF
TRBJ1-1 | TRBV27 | ASLGTGGSLAF
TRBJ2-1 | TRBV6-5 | ASSYLAGASNEQF
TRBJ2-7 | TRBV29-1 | SVARGIDSSYEQY
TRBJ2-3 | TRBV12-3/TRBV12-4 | ASSLGLADTQY
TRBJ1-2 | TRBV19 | ASSGTFVYGYT
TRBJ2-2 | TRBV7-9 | ASSLGIGAGELF
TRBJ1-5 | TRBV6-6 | ASSQRTGGGQPQH
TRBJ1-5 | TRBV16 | ASSQGQTNQPQH
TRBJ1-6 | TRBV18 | ASSPSGQDSPLH
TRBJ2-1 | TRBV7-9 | ASSLAPGSGTSGYEQF
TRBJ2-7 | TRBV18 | ASSPTGRAHEQY
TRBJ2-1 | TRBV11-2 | ASSPSPGEQF
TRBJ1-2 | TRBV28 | ASSRDRGYYGYT
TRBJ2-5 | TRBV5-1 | ASAVSGELETQY
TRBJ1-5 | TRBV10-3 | AISESDQPQH
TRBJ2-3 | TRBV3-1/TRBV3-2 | ASSRGTDTQY
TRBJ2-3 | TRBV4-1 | ASSQDLAGGTDTQY
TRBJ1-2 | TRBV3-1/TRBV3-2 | ASSGEGLGYGYT
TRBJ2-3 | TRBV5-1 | ASSLPTSTTDTQY
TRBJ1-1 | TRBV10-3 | AISDGGKREAF
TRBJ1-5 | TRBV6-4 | ASSEGAHQPQH
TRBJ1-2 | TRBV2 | AGGTGDNYGYT
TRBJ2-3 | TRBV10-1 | ASSESLVTDTQY
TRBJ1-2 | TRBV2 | ASSERDRGVGYT
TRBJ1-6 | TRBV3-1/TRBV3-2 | ASSQITAVNSPLH
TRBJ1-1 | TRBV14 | ASSQRGAEAF
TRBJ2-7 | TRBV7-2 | ASNQGGSSYEQY
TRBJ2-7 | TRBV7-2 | ASRDDRSYEQY
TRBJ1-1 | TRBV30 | AWSREFEAF
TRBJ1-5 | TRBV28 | ASRTGFQPQH
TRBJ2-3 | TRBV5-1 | ASSPSPPTVSTDTQY
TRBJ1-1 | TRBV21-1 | ASSKARGVRNTEAF
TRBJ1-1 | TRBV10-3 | AISESGQQDKAF
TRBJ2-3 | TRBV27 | ASSTLAPTDTQY
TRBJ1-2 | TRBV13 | ASSLGSYGYT
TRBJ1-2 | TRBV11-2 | ASSSLAGQGGIYT
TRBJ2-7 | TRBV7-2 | ASSRDRGPYEQY
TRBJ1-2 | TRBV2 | ASRANRDSNYGYT
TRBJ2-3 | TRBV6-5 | ASSFLQGGTDTQY
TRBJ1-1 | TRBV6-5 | ASSWGQGALNTEAF
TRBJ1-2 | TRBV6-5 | ASSPNQGKNYGYT
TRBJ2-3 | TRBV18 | ASSDGTADTQY
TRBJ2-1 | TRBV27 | ASFPGTSDYNEQF
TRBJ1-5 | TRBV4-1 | ASSRQTGGNQPQH
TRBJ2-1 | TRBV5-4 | ASSRPSGGEQF
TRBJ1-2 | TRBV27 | ASSQIGFNGYT
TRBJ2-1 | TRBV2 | ASSASSGRGNEQF
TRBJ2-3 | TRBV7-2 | ASSLGAGFPDTQY
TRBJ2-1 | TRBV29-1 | SVEGQYNEQF
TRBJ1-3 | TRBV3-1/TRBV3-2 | ASSQGASGNTIY
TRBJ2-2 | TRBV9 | ASSLSGYTGELF
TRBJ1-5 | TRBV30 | AWSTNRGGQPQH
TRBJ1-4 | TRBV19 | ASSHSVELF
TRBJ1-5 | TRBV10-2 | ASRAANNQPQH
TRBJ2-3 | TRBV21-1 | ASIPTQGTDTQY
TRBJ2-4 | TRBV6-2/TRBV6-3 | ASSTRGRGSWIQY
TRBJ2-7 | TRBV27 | ASSLSGQVAEQY